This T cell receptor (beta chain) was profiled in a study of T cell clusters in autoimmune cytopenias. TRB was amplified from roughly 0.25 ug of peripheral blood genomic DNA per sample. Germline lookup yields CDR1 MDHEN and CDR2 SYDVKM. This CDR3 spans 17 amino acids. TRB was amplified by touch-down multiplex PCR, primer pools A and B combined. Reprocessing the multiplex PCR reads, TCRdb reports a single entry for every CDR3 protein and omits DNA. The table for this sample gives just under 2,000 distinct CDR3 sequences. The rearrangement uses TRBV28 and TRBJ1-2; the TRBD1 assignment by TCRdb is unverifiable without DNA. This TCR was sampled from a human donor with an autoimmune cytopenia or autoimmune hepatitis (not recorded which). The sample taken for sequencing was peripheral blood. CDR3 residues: CASSLPAGTTSNYGYTF.